Following are 2 T cell receptor beta chains from one sample sequenced in a study of blood T cell repertoires in COVID-19. Assay used: immunoSEQ multiplex PCR; TCRdb lists only in-frame clones, some missing. The profile shows 40,000 to 55,000 clones, roughly 91% of them singletons. The sample was peripheral blood. The receptor source for this set is a man aged 50-59 years with active COVID-19.

DNA of the CDR3: TGCGCCAGCAGCTCGACCACCCAGGGTGGTGAGCAGTTCTTC. Its translation: CASSSTTQGGEQFF. V gene TRBV5-1 combines with J gene TRBJ2-1; tentatively, D is TRBD1 (5 bases). V lost 3 bases and J 9 bases, leaving 16 bases between the germline ends. This CDR3 is 14 amino acids long. The V gene's germline CDR1 is SGHRS and CDR2 YFSETQ.

The J gene is TRBJ2-7, the V gene TRBV19; weak D call: TRBD2 (6 bases). Trimming took off 3 bases at V and 6 bases at J, with 15 bases between the two ends. The CDR3 contains 14 residues. Germline lookup yields CDR1 LNHDA and CDR2 SQIVND (reference sequence). CDR3 DNA sequence: TGTGCCAGTAGTATTGACAATGCGGGGACCGAGCAGTACTTC. Protein: CASSIDNAGTEQYF.